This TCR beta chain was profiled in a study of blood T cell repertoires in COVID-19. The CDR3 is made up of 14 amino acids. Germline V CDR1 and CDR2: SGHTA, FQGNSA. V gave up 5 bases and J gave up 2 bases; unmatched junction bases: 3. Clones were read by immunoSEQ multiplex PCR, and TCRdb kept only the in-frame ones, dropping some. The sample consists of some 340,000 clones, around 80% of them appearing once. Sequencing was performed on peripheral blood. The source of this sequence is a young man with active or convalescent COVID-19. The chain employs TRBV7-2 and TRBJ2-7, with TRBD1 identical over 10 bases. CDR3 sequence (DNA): TGTGCCAGCAGCCCTGGGACAGGGGCCTACGAGCAGTACTTC. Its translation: CASSPGTGAYEQYF. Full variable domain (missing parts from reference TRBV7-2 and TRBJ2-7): GAGVSQSPSNKVTEKGKDVELRCDPISGHTALYWYRQSLGQGLEFLIYFQGNSAPDKSGLPSDRFSAERTGGSVSTLTIQRTQQEDSAVYLCASSPGTGAYEQYFGPGTRLTVT.